The next 13 T cell receptor beta chains were all read from a single sample in a study of cytomegalovirus exposure and HLA in healthy donors. With 60 Vbeta and 13 Jbeta primers, the PCR was carried out. Using immunoSEQ multiplex PCR, the repertoire was profiled, and TCRdb retains in-frame clones only, with some absent. The listing records under 95,000 clones. Material for sequencing was PBMCs. The receptors originated from a man aged 45-60 years in good health and CMV-seronegative.

V is TRBV7-3 and J is TRBJ2-1; TRBD1 agrees at 9 bases. The V segment lost 0 bases and the J segment 3 bases; nucleotides outside the gene matches: 6. Germline V CDR1 and CDR2: SGHTA, FQGTGA. CDR3 length: 17 residues. CDR3 sequence (DNA): TGTGCCAGCAGCTTAACCACCGGGACAGGGATCTACAATGAGCAGTTCTTC. Its translation is CASSLTTGTGIYNEQFF.

J is TRBJ1-2 and V is TRBV18; D is unclear. CDR3 length: 14 amino acids. Between the trimmed V and J ends, which lost 6 bases and 6 bases, there was a span of 17 bases. CDR1 is KGHSH and CDR2 is LQKENI in the germline V gene. The CDR3 DNA reads TGTGCCAGCTCCCTCCAGGAGGTAGATGATGGCTACACCTTC. This translates into CASSLQEVDDGYTF. Looking up the rest from reference TRBV18 and TRBJ1-2 gives the full variable domain: NAGVMQNPRHLVRRRGQEARLRCSPMKGHSHVYWYRQLPEEGLKFMVYLQKENIIDESGMPKERFSAEFPKEGPSILRIQQVVRGDSAAYFCASSLQEVDDGYTFGSGTRLTVV.

The chain links TRBV5-4 to TRBJ1-6, with a possible D match to TRBD1 (5 bases). The CDR3 is 16 residues long. CDR1 and CDR2 (germline): SGHNT, YYREEE (reference sequence). V shed 0 bases and J shed 8 bases, with 15 bases lying between them. The DNA of the CDR3 is TGTGCCAGCAGCTTGGCCGTTGGGGGGGGTTATTCACCCCTCCACTTT. The encoded protein is CASSLAVGGGYSPLHF.

The chain joins TRBV5-1 to TRBJ1-6; 7 bases fit TRBD1. Trimming at V came to 0 bases and at J to 10 bases, leaving 4 bases not matched to a gene. Germline CDR1 SGHRS, CDR2 YFSETQ. The CDR3 runs 14 residues. The CDR3 loop reads CASSLEQGNSPLHF. CDR3 coding DNA: TGCGCCAGCAGCTTGGAACAGGGGAACTCACCCCTCCACTTT.

This sequence joins TRBV6-1 and TRBJ1-5; 7 nucleotides line up with TRBD1. Germline CDR1 reads MNHNS; CDR2 reads SASEGT. Trimming took 8 bases from V and 2 from J; bases not matched to a gene: 6. CDR3 length equals 14 residues. Written as DNA, the CDR3 is TGTGCCAGCCTTAGTACAGGGGGCAATCAGCCCCAGCATTTT. This codes for CASLSTGGNQPQHF.

The rearrangement joins TRBV4-1 to TRBJ2-2; TRBD1 might be the D (6 bases). Germline loops: CDR1 MGHRA, CDR2 YSYEKL. V gave up 2 bases and J gave up 5 bases, with 12 bases separating them. This CDR3 is built from 15 residues. CDR3 sequence (DNA): TGCGCCAGCAGCCAACCGTGGGGGCAGACCGGGGAGCTGTTTTTT. It encodes CASSQPWGQTGELFF.

The genes are TRBV5-1 and TRBJ2-7; TRBD1 matches 9 bases. The CDR3 loop spans 14 amino acids. V was pared by 3 bases and J by 7 bases, with 8 bases of the junction left unmatched. In germline, CDR1 is SGHRS, CDR2 YFSETQ. CDR3 sequence (DNA): TGCGCCAGCAGCTCGGGACAGGGAATGGGAGAGCAGTACTTC. Protein: CASSSGQGMGEQYF.

The gene calls are TRBV10-3 and TRBJ2-2, with TRBD2 matching 11 bases. Germline V gene lookup returns CDR1 ENHRY and CDR2 SYGVKD. Unmatched junction bases numbered 0, after V lost 0 bases and J lost 6 bases. This CDR3 region has 15 residues. CDR3 loop: CAISESLAGAGELFF. CDR3 in DNA: TGTGCCATCAGTGAGTCACTAGCGGGGGCCGGGGAGCTGTTTTTT.

The chain has TRBV18 and TRBJ2-7; no reliable D call. Germline CDR1 reads KGHSH; CDR2 reads LQKENI. V lost 3 bases and J lost 5, with 11 bases in between. The CDR3 sequence is 13 residues long. CDR3 in amino acids: CASSPAPTNEQYF. CDR3 nucleotide sequence: TGTGCCAGCTCACCCGCGCCAACTAACGAGCAGTACTTC.

In DNA form, the CDR3 reads TGTGCCAGCAGCCAACAGGGTTTATTCAACTCACCCCTCCACTTT. Translating gives CASSQQGLFNSPLHF. The gene calls are TRBV11-2 and TRBJ1-6, with D possibly being TRBD1 (6 bases). Trimming pared 5 bases from V and 10 bases from J, leaving 18 bases between. Germline lookup yields CDR1 SGHAT and CDR2 FQNNGV. This CDR3 has 15 amino acids.

The V gene is TRBV4-3, the J gene TRBJ2-1; 10 bases line up with TRBD2. V dropped 0 bases and J dropped 7; count of bases not matched to a gene: 9. This CDR3 is built from 17 residues. The germline V gene has CDR1 LGHNA and CDR2 YSLEER. This chain's CDR3 is CASSQEDRTSGTNEQFF. Here the CDR3 DNA reads TGCGCCAGCAGCCAAGAAGACCGGACTAGCGGAACGAATGAGCAGTTCTTC.

V is TRBV27 and J is TRBJ1-1; D is possibly TRBD1 (6 bases). CDR3 length: 16 residues. Germline CDR1 is MNHEY and CDR2 is SMNVEV (reference sequence). Trimming took off 3 bases at V and 2 bases at J, with 16 bases between the two ends. CDR3 nucleotide sequence: TGTGCCAGCAGTTTGAGGGGGTCGGGCTACAACACTGAAGCTTTCTTT. This codes for CASSLRGSGYNTEAFF.

This chain links TRBV5-6 with TRBJ1-1, with TRBD1 matching 9 bases. There are 13 residues in the CDR3. V dropped 3 bases and J dropped 9; count of bases not matched to a gene: 6. Per germline, CDR1 SGHDT and CDR2 YYEEEE. The CDR3 DNA is TGTGCCAGCAGCTGGCCGGACAGGGGTAAAGCTTTCTTT. Its protein product is CASSWPDRGKAFF.